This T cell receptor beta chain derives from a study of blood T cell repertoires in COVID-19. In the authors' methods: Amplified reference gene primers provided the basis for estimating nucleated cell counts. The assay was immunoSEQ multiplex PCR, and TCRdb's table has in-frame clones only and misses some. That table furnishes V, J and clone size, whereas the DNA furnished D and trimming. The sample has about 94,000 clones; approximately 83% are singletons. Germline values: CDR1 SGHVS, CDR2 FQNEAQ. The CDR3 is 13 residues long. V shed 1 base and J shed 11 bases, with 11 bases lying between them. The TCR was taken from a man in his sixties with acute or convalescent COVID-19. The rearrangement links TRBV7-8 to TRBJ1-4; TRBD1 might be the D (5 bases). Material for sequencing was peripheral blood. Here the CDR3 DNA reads TGTGCCAGCAGCTTAGTGGAAGGGGTGAAACTGTTTTTT. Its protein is CASSLVEGVKLFF.